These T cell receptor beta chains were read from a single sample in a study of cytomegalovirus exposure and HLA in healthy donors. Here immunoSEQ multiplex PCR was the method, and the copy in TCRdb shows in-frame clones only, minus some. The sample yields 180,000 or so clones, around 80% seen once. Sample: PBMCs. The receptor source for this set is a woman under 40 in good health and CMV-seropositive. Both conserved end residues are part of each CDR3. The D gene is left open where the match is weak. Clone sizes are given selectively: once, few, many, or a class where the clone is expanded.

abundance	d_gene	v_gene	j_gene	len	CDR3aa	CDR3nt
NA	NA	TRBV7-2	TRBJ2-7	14	CASSWDWSLGEQYF	TGTGCCAGCAGCTGGGACTGGAGTCTGGGCGAGCAGTACTTC
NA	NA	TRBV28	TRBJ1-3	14	CASSSTASGNTIYF	TGTGCCAGCAGTTCGACAGCCTCTGGAAACACCATATATTTT
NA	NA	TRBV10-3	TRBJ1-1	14	CATRVGGRSTEAFF	TGTGCCACTCGGGTTGGGGGCCGGAGCACTGAAGCTTTCTTT
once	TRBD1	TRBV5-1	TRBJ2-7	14	CASSTDRGHAEQYF	TGCGCCAGCAGCACGGACAGGGGGCACGCCGAGCAGTACTTC
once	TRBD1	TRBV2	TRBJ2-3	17	CASSHKTGTGGTDTQYF	TGTGCCAGCAGTCATAAAACCGGGACAGGGGGCACAGATACGCAGTATTTT
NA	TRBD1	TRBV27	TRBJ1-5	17	CASSLKGQAYSNQPQHF	TGTGCCAGCAGTTTGAAAGGACAGGCCTATAGCAATCAGCCCCAGCATTTT
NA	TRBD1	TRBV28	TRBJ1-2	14	CATGGDSINYGYTF	TGTGCCACTGGCGGGGACAGTATTAACTATGGCTACACCTTC
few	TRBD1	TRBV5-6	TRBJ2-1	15	CASSLNRGFYNEQFF	TGTGCCAGCAGCTTGAACAGGGGTTTCTACAATGAGCAGTTCTTC
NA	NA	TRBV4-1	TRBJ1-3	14	CASRTSDSGNTIYF	TGCGCCAGCCGTACCTCAGACTCTGGAAACACCATATATTTT
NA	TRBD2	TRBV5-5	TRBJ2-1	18	CASSLGGTSRVSYNEQFF	TGTGCCAGCAGCTTGGGGGGGACTAGTCGTGTGTCCTACAATGAGCAGTTCTTC
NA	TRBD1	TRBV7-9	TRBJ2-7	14	CASSSRDRTYEQYF	TGTGCCAGCAGCTCCCGGGACAGAACCTACGAGCAGTACTTC
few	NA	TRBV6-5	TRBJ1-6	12	CASSYSSSPLHF	TGTGCCAGCAGTTACTCGAGTTCACCCCTCCACTTT
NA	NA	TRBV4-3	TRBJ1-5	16	CASSQDIRVGNQPQHF	TGCGCCAGCAGCCAAGATATCCGGGTAGGCAATCAGCCCCAGCATTTT
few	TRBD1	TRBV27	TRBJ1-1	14	CASRETGIGTEAFF	TGTGCCAGCAGGGAGACAGGGATCGGCACTGAAGCTTTCTTT
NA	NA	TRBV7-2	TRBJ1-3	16	CASSSGGTVGGNTIYF	TGTGCCAGCAGCTCAGGAGGTACAGTCGGCGGAAACACCATATATTTT
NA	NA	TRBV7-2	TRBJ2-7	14	CASSFGQSFYEQYF	TGTGCCAGCAGCTTCGGACAGTCCTTCTACGAGCAGTACTTC
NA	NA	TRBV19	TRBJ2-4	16	CASNQGAGAPGGIQYF	TGTGCCAGTAACCAGGGGGCGGGGGCCCCAGGGGGGATTCAGTACTTC
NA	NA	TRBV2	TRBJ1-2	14	CASSDGQGSYGYTF	TGTGCCAGCAGTGACGGCCAGGGGAGCTATGGCTACACCTTC
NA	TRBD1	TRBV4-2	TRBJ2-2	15	CASRLGTANTGELFF	TGTGCCAGCAGACTCGGGACAGCGAACACCGGGGAGCTGTTTTTT
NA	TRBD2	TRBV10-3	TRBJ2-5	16	CAITSARTRPSETQYF	TGTGCCATCACCTCAGCCCGGACTAGGCCTTCGGAGACCCAGTACTTC
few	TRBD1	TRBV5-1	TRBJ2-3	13	CATSGTGTDTQYF	TGCGCCACCTCAGGGACAGGGACAGATACGCAGTATTTT
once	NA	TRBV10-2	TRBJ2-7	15	CASKGQGGRSYEQYF	TGCGCCAGCAAGGGTCAGGGGGGCCGCTCCTACGAGCAGTACTTC
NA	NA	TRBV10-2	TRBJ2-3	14	CASTKGEVTDTQYF	TGCGCCAGCACCAAGGGGGAAGTCACAGATACGCAGTATTTT
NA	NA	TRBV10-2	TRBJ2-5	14	CASSGRGIGETQYF	TGCGCCAGCAGTGGCCGAGGGATTGGAGAGACCCAGTACTTC
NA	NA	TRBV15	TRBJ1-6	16	CATSWVGGGRGSPLHF	TGTGCCACCAGCTGGGTAGGCGGGGGGCGCGGTTCACCCCTCCACTTT
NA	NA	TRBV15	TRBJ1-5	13	CATSSNRDQPQHF	TGTGCCACCAGCAGTAACAGGGATCAGCCCCAGCATTTT
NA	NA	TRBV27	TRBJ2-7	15	CASTEIGGRSYEQYF	TGTGCCAGCACTGAAATCGGGGGTCGTTCCTACGAGCAGTACTTC
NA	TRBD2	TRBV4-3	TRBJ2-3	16	CASSPSGAGGADTQYF	TGCGCCAGCAGCCCCTCCGGAGCGGGGGGGGCAGATACGCAGTATTTT
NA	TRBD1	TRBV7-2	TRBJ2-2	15	CASSSYRGMGGELFF	TGTGCCAGCAGCTCATACAGGGGAATGGGAGGGGAGCTGTTTTTT
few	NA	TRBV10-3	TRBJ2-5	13	CAISERGPETQYF	TGTGCCATCAGTGAAAGGGGTCCGGAGACCCAGTACTTC
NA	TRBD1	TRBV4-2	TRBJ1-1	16	CASSPLGQHMNTEAFF	TGTGCCAGCAGCCCCTTGGGACAGCACATGAACACTGAAGCTTTCTTT
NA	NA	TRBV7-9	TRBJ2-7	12	CSSSSDTLEQYF	TGTTCCAGCAGCTCCGACACCCTCGAGCAGTACTTC
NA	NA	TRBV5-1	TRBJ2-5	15	CASSLVPGGWETQYF	TGCGCCAGCAGCTTGGTCCCCGGCGGGTGGGAGACCCAGTACTTC
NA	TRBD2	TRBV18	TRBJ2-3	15	CASSSLAGVTDTQYF	TGTGCCAGCTCATCACTAGCGGGGGTTACAGATACGCAGTATTTT
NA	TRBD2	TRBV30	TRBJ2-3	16	CAWSVRSGGRVDTQYF	TGTGCCTGGAGTGTAAGGAGCGGGGGGCGAGTAGATACGCAGTATTTT
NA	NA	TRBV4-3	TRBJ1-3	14	CASSQGSSGNTIYF	TGCGCCAGCAGCCAAGGGAGCTCTGGAAACACCATATATTTT
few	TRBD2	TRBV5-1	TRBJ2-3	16	CASSPGGGALTDTQYF	TGCGCCAGCAGCCCGGGGGGGGGAGCCCTCACAGATACGCAGTATTTT
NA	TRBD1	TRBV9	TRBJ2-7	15	CASSVEDRNSYEQYF	TGTGCCAGCAGCGTAGAGGACAGGAACTCCTACGAGCAGTACTTC
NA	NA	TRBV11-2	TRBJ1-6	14	CASSTDSLSSPLHF	TGTGCCAGCAGCACAGACAGTCTATCTTCACCCCTCCACTTT
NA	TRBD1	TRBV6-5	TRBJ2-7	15	CASSRPGTGEYEQYF	TGTGCCAGCAGTCGTCCCGGGACAGGGGAATACGAGCAGTACTTC
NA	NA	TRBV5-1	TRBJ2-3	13	CASSLGAADTQYF	TGCGCCAGCAGCTTAGGGGCAGCAGATACGCAGTATTTT
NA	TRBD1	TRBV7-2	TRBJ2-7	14	CASSSRQGTYEQYF	TGTGCCAGCAGCTCCCGACAGGGTACTTACGAGCAGTACTTC
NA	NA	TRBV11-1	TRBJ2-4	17	CASSLGDRFVPNDIQYF	TGTGCCAGCAGCTTAGGCGACAGGTTTGTCCCTAATGACATTCAGTACTTC
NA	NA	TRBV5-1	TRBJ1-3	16	CASSLSEIFSGNTIYF	TGCGCCAGCAGCTTGTCCGAGATCTTCTCTGGAAACACCATATATTTT
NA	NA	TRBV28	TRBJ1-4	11	CATGQSQKLFF	TGTGCCACCGGACAGAGTCAGAAACTGTTTTTT
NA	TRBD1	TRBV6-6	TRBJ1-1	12	CASSRQGDEAFF	TGTGCCAGCAGCCGACAGGGCGATGAAGCTTTCTTT
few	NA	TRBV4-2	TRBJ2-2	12	CASSRYSGELFF	TGTGCCAGCAGCCGCTATTCGGGGGAGCTGTTTTTT
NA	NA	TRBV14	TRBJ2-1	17	CASSPSDGSTYYNEQFF	TGTGCCAGCAGCCCATCTGATGGGAGTACGTACTACAATGAGCAGTTCTTC
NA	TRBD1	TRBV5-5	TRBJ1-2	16	CASSRGAQGGSYGYTF	TGTGCCAGCAGCCGGGGAGCGCAGGGGGGTAGCTATGGCTACACCTTC
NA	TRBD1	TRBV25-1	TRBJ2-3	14	CASSGTGYTDTQYF	TGTGCCAGCAGCGGGACAGGGTACACAGATACGCAGTATTTT
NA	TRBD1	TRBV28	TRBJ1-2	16	CASRYRGLVENYGYTF	TGTGCCAGCAGATACAGGGGGCTGGTAGAAAACTATGGCTACACCTTC